Listed below are T cell receptor beta chains from one sample, sequenced in a study of cytomegalovirus exposure and HLA in healthy donors. Method: immunoSEQ multiplex PCR; TCRdb's copy keeps in-frame clones and lacks some. Among 150,000 or so clones listed, approximately 84% were seen once. Sequenced input: PBMCs. All receptors derive from a male donor in good health and CMV-seropositive. Each CDR3 is given without its conserved first and last residue.

TRBV4-1,ASSQDREGNTEAF
TRBV13,ASSLLGQASHEQY
TRBV11-2,ASSLLQGSSPLH
TRBV7-9,ASSSRLLSNNEQF
TRBV7-7,ASSLDRGNSPLH
TRBV25-1,ASSDQRGPTDTQY
TRBV7-9,ASSAIDPGLAGVRDTQY
TRBV6-4,ASSDSRPRFPLYYSNQPQH
TRBV7-9,ASSSTESNEKLF
TRBV7-8,ASSLAREKETQY
TRBV20-1,SARLSYEQY
TRBV28,ATGGRVWEQY
TRBV19,ASSMRLVSYEQY
TRBV9,ASSGDRGGSYEQY
TRBV29-1,SSGLAGPNNEQF
TRBV7-6,ASTRLAGGPEQY
TRBV19,ASSLLGSLNTEAF
TRBV6-6,ATVPRATEAF
TRBV28,ASSFRVGGGGKLF
TRBV19,ASRREPAEKLF
TRBV5-5,ASSLAGGGNYEQY
TRBV7-9,ASSLDIVGGYGYT
TRBV6-1,ASNTGGATEAF
TRBV5-1,ASSWTGAANYGYT
TRBV19,ASSIGWEAGELF
TRBV6-7,ASSYFRRGIPNYGYT
TRBV15,ATSRVMAGEYGYT
TRBV6-1,ASSVEDIAYNEQF
TRBV6-6,ASSYSTSGSAGELF
TRBV9,ASSPWTGSGEQY
TRBV2,ALARTEAF
TRBV7-9,ASSFRAGRGYEQY
TRBV4-2,ASSQKQGLGGNEQF
TRBV7-9,ASSLWDSGRTSSYNEQF
TRBV4-1,ASSQGFEPFESTSRETQY
TRBV11-3,ASSSRDRFEEQY
TRBV15,ATSRDQSVVGYT